The source of this TCR beta chain is a study of blood T cell repertoires in COVID-19. Study-wide context: From the United States, Italy and Spain came samples of acute and convalescent COVID-19.

As processed by the authors: Estimation of nucleated cell counts relied on the amplification of reference gene primers. Repertoires were generated with immunoSEQ multiplex PCR, while TCRdb's copy carries only in-frame clones and drops some. V, J and clone size are those of that table, while D and trimming were read from the DNA. The sample contains around 100,000 clones, 60% to 80% of which appear only once. The receptor's source is a man aged 60 to 69 with active or convalescent COVID-19. Sequenced material: peripheral blood.

This CDR3 reads CASSDSIPGELFF. In nucleotides, the CDR3 is TGTGCCAGCAGTGACTCCATTCCCGGGGAGCTGTTTTTT. This sequence joins TRBV6-4 and TRBJ2-2; D ambiguous. V dropped 0 bases and J dropped 6 bases, with 5 bases sitting between them. The CDR3 length is 13 residues. CDR1 MRHNA and CDR2 SNTAGT come from the germline V gene.